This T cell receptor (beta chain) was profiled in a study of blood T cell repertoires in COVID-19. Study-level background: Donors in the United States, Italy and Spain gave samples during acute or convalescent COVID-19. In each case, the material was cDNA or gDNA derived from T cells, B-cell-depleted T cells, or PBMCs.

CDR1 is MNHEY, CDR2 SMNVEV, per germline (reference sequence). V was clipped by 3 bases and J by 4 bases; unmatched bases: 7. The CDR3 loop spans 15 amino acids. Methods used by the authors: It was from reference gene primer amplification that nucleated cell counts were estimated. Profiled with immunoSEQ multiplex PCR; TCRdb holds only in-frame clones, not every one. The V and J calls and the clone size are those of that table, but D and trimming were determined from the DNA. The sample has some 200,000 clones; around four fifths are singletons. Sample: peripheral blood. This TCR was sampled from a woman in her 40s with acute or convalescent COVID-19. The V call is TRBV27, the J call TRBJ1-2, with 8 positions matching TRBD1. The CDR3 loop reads CASSFQGAGFYGYTF. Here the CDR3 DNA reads TGTGCCAGCAGTTTTCAGGGGGCGGGATTCTATGGCTACACCTTC.